This record concerns one TCR beta chain sequence. This clonotype was recorded a few times. Its antigen is not yet known. Base quality data are lacking; no much larger clone is found one base away. Instrument on record: Illumina HiSeq 1500. TCRdb itself trimmed the public reads at Q25 with fastp, ran MiXCR and retained productive beta chains. Rows merge per CDR3 protein into single entries with the most common DNA and genes. This sample gives 400,000 or so distinct CDR3 sequences in total; about 33% of them show up just once. Of the sample, roughly 15% falls within the top ten clones. The data were taken from a study of T cell repertoires in cytomegalovirus infection (dated by TCRdb to about 2019). Describing the broader study: Donor HLA type was relevant to the analysis, because carriage of CMV infection together with the matching HLA type was indicated by public TCR beta signatures. Overall study results and their limits: Carriers of CMV infection plus the relevant HLA type were discriminated by the cumulative frequency of public TCR beta family members in the study cohort and in an independent 352-donor cohort. The ex vivo response was dominated by HLA-C-restricted CMV-specific TCR beta clonotypes, and the single most frequent clonotype in two of eight donors was supplied by these HLA-C-restricted clonotypes.

V is reduced by 6 bases and J by 3 bases, leaving a spacing of 12 bases between them. Spanning cysteine to phenylalanine, the CDR3 consists of 13 amino acids. The kept DNA is CDR3 alone, 39 bases in frame from the first base. The germline V gene (reference sequence) yields LNHDA for CDR1 and SQIVND for CDR2. Sequenced sample: PBMCs. In this chain, TRBV19 is recombined with TRBJ2-7; no confident D gene assignment can be made. This clonotype originated in a human donor in good health (CMV status not recorded). Some clones in this sample may be carry-over from other donors' samples. The nucleotide sequence reads TGTGCCAGTAGATGCCGTCCCAGCTACGAGCAGTACTTC. Its protein product is CASRCRPSYEQYF. The CDR3 plus the reference TRBV19 and TRBJ2-7 genes for the other parts give the full variable domain: DGGITQSPKYLFRKEGQNVTLSCEQNLNHDAMYWYRQDPGQGLRLIYYSQIVNDFQKGDIAEGYSVSREKKESFPLTVTSAQKNPTAFYLCASRCRPSYEQYFGPGTRLTVT.